The clone carrying this T cell receptor beta chain was found many times. Germline loops: CDR1 SNHLY, CDR2 FYNNEI. CDR3 size: 14 residues. V shed 4 bases, J shed 4 bases, and the junction held 4 bases outside the gene matches. The record originates from a study of molecular identifiers for immune sequencing clone quantification. TCRdb recomputed calls from the PCR reads with MiXCR, one row per CDR3 protein. This sample has around 460,000 distinct CDR3 sequences, with about a quarter found just once. The sequenced material came from naive CD8+ T cells from blood, with Jurkat cell RNA spiked in. The subset denotes: FACS-sorted CD8+CD4-CCR7+CD45RA+ naive T cells. This clonotype originated in a human donor in good health. Some libraries in this study had Jurkat cell RNA spiked in. J is TRBJ1-5 and V is TRBV2, with 7 bases that match TRBD1. The chain's CDR3 is CASSGTGLNQPQHF. The CDR3 DNA reads as TGTGCCAGCAGTGGGACAGGTCTTAATCAGCCCCAGCATTTT.